The next 13 T cell receptor beta chains were all read from a single sample in a study of neurological immune-mediated disorders. TCRdb re-derived calls from the 5' RACE reads in MiXCR, one entry per CDR3 protein. The table shows roughly 59,000 distinct CDR3 sequences, with around 5% occurring only once. The sequencing input was PBMCs. These receptors came from a human donor with multiple sclerosis. The donor label of this sample is uncertain.

This clonotype came up many times. In DNA, the CDR3 is TGTGCCAGCAGCTTAGGGCTAGCGGGCCTTGAGACCCAGTACTTC. This translates into CASSLGLAGLETQYF. The V call is TRBV7-3, the J call TRBJ2-5; 8 bases are shared with TRBD2. The germline V gene has CDR1 SGHTA and CDR2 FQGTGA. The CDR3 has 15 amino acids. The V gene end was trimmed by 2 bases and the J gene end by 5 bases; junction bases not matched to a gene: 7.

This clonotype came up many times. This chain's CDR3 is CSASQGGNTEAFF. CDR3 nucleotide sequence: TGCAGTGCATCTCAGGGGGGGAACACTGAAGCTTTCTTT. This chain connects TRBV20-1 to TRBJ1-1, with 7 bases aligning to TRBD1. In germline, CDR1 is DFQATT, CDR2 SNEGSKA (reference sequence). This CDR3 has 13 residues. The trim removed 6 bases at V and 1 base at J, leaving 5 bases unmatched.

This clonotype was observed many times. This rearrangement joins TRBV5-1 to TRBJ2-2; 7 bases agree with TRBD1. J was trimmed by 2 bases and V by 0 bases; bases with no gene match: 4. This CDR3 has 16 amino acids. The germline gives CDR1 SGHRS, CDR2 YFSETQ. The CDR3, as DNA: TGCGCCAGCAGCTTGGGGACAGGCCGCAACACCGGGGAGCTGTTTTTT. Translating gives CASSLGTGRNTGELFF.

This clonotype was observed many times. The J gene is TRBJ1-2, the V gene TRBV7-9, with TRBD1 matching over 8 bases. Per the germline V gene, CDR1 is SEHNR and CDR2 is FQNEAQ (reference sequence). The trim removed 5 bases at V and 6 bases at J, leaving 14 bases unmatched. CDR3 length: 16 residues. The CDR3 sequence is CASSQTDRGYKDGYTF. CDR3 in DNA: TGTGCCAGCAGCCAGACCGACAGGGGATATAAGGATGGCTACACCTTC. Full variable domain (rest looked up from reference TRBV7-9 and TRBJ1-2): DTGVSQNPRHKITKRGQNVTFRCDPISEHNRLYWYRQTLGQGPEFLTYFQNEAQLEKSRLLSDRFSAERPKGSFSTLEIQRTEQGDSAMYLCASSQTDRGYKDGYTFGSGTRLTVV.

This clonotype was counted many times. This chain uses TRBV7-6 with TRBJ1-1, with 7 bases that match TRBD1. CDR1 and CDR2 from the germline V gene are SGHVS and FNYEAQ. The CDR3 covers 14 residues. The V segment lost 7 bases and the J segment 4 bases; nucleotides outside the gene matches: 9. CDR3 DNA sequence: TGTGCCAGCATCCTATCATCAGGGGGCACTGAAGCTTTCTTT. Its translation is CASILSSGGTEAFF.

This clonotype came up many times. This chain links TRBV20-1 with TRBJ1-6; possibly TRBD1 for D (5 bases). V dropped 7 bases and J dropped 6 bases, with 13 bases sitting between them. This CDR3 is built from 13 residues. Germline assignment: CDR1 DFQATT and CDR2 SNEGSKA (reference sequence). For the CDR3, the DNA is TGCAGTGTCATTGGGGCGGGTAATTCACCCCTCCACTTT. Encoded protein: CSVIGAGNSPLHF.

This clonotype showed up many times. The CDR3 bases are TGCAGTGCCGCGCCGGGGCGGGGCTCGTTGGAGAATGAGCAGTTCTTC. It codes for CSAAPGRGSLENEQFF. The chain uses TRBV20-1 and TRBJ2-1, with TRBD2 as a possible D gene (6 bases). The length of the CDR3 is 16 residues. Germline V gives CDR1 DFQATT, CDR2 SNEGSKA (reference sequence). V lost 6 bases, J lost 7 bases, and 25 bases lay in between.

In this sample, this clonotype turned up many times. The chain couples TRBV10-2 to TRBJ2-3; D is undetermined. Germline V lookup: CDR1 WSHSY, CDR2 SAAADI. This CDR3 has 13 amino acids. With 3 bases removed from V and 2 bases from J, the gap between germline ends came to 6 bases. The chain's CDR3 is CASSDGYTDTQYF. In DNA form, the CDR3 reads TGCGCCAGCAGTGACGGTTACACAGATACGCAGTATTTT.

This clonotype was observed a handful of times. The chain carries TRBV9 and TRBJ1-2; 7 bases are shared with TRBD1. The ends lost 4 bases at V and 1 base at J; junction bases unmatched: 13. In germline, CDR1 is SGDLS, CDR2 YYNGEE. The CDR3 runs 17 residues. The CDR3 DNA follows: TGTGCCAGCAGCCCCTCCGGGACAGCAATCATTAACTATGGCTACACCTTC. Translating gives CASSPSGTAIINYGYTF.

DNA for the CDR3: TGTGCCAGCAGTGAAGGGGGTGTCTACACCTTC. This gives the protein CASSEGGVYTF. This chain connects TRBV25-1 to TRBJ1-2; possibly TRBD1 for D (5 bases). V lost 2 bases and J lost 10, with 8 bases in between. Germline values: CDR1 MGHDK, CDR2 SYGVNS. This CDR3 region has 11 residues.

The V gene is TRBV20-1, the J gene TRBJ2-1; TRBD2 agrees at 7 bases. Germline V gene sequence: CDR1 DFQATT, CDR2 SNEGSKA (reference sequence). V lost 2 bases and J lost 14; bases outside the gene matches: 9. This CDR3 is 12 amino acids long. The CDR3 loop is CSARSIAGDKFF. The CDR3 DNA reads TGCAGTGCTAGATCGATCGCGGGAGATAAGTTCTTC.

This clonotype was detected ten times or more. The chain has TRBV20-1 and TRBJ1-4; D is unclear. Trimming stripped 0 bases from V and 0 bases from J, with 14 bases between. The CDR3 is 17 amino acids. Germline V gene sequence: CDR1 DFQATT, CDR2 SNEGSKA (reference sequence). As DNA, the CDR3 is TGCAGTGCTAGAGACATCCCCAGAGGGCCAACTAATGAAAAACTGTTTTTT. Protein sequence: CSARDIPRGPTNEKLFF.

This clonotype occurred many times. The gene calls are TRBV6-2 or TRBV6-3 and TRBJ1-1, with a weak D call TRBD1 (5 bases). Germline V gene sequence: CDR1 MNHEY, CDR2 SVGEGT. The V gene lost 7 bases and the J gene lost 6 bases, with 12 bases spanning the gap. The CDR3 extends over 12 amino acids. CDR3 in DNA: TGTGCCAGCAAGCCGACAGATGCTGAAGCTTTCTTT. It encodes CASKPTDAEAFF.